This T cell receptor (beta chain) emerged from a study of T cell responses to AZD1222 COVID-19 vaccine. The study's findings and limits: The sample set comprised mostly white British donors with more females, and clonal diversity was possibly underestimated.

The CDR3 covers 15 residues. V lost 2 bases, J lost 0 bases, and 9 bases lay in between. CDR1 is SEHNR, CDR2 FQNEAQ, per germline (reference sequence). For this clone: What it recognizes is unknown.

The assay was immunoSEQ multiplex PCR, and TCRdb's table has in-frame clones only and misses some. The sample consists of fewer than 120,000 clones, about nine tenths of them appearing once. The sequences come from peripheral blood, collected on day 0 of AZD1222 vaccination. The receptor's source is an adult in good health. The chain is built from TRBV7-9 and TRBJ2-3; possible D gene TRBD2, 5 bases. The CDR3 here is CASSLNTGSTDTQYF. CDR3 nucleotides: TGTGCCAGCAGCTTAAACACGGGGAGCACAGATACGCAGTATTTT.